These 8 T cell receptor beta chains originate from one sample sequenced in a study of T-cell memory formation after mild COVID-19. TCRdb redid the calling of the 5' RACE reads with MiXCR, one entry per CDR3 protein. This repertoire shows 400,000 or so distinct CDR3 sequences, around 21% found once; its top ten account for around 12%. Sequencing was done on a sample of PBMCs or a T cell subset sorted from them (not recorded which). These TCRs come from an adult woman who had mild COVID-19 (a few samples of this study predate the infection). Cell type and time point are not known.

This clonotype was picked up a small number of times. The rearrangement joins TRBV2 to TRBJ2-7; D gene ambiguous. Germline assignment: CDR1 SNHLY and CDR2 FYNNEI. The V end was cut by 5 bases, the J end by 0 bases, with 14 bases between. This CDR3 region has 15 residues. CDR3 region: CASSLTMASSYEQYF. The CDR3 nucleotides are TGTGCCAGCAGTCTTACGATGGCCAGCTCCTACGAGCAGTACTTC.

This clonotype was detected a few times. This chain links TRBV7-9 with TRBJ2-3; the D gene is possibly TRBD2 (5 bases). The length of the CDR3 is 13 residues. V was pared by 7 bases and J by 6 bases, with 14 bases between. Per germline, CDR1 SEHNR and CDR2 FQNEAQ (reference sequence). CDR3 DNA: TGTGCCAGCAACGGGATGGCGTGGGATACGCAGTATTTT. It translates to CASNGMAWDTQYF.

The chain employs TRBV2 and TRBJ1-1; 9 bases are shared with TRBD1. Germline V gives CDR1 SNHLY, CDR2 FYNNEI. The CDR3 is 12 amino acids. V was clipped by 6 bases and J by 7 bases; unmatched bases: 3. CDR3 in amino acids: CASRDRGGEAFF. Written as DNA, the CDR3 is TGTGCCAGCAGGGACAGGGGAGGTGAAGCTTTCTTT.

The chain has TRBV7-9 and TRBJ2-1, with 7 nucleotides matching TRBD2. The V gene's germline CDR1 is SEHNR and CDR2 FQNEAQ (reference sequence). This CDR3 has 14 residues. V lost 4 bases and J lost 10; bases outside the gene matches: 10. The CDR3 loop is CASSSGSLSGEQFF. CDR3 DNA sequence: TGTGCCAGCAGCTCCGGATCTCTTAGCGGGGAGCAGTTCTTC.

The chain employs TRBV11-2 and TRBJ2-3, with a weak D call TRBD1 (6 bases). Germline loops: CDR1 SGHAT, CDR2 FQNNGV. Trimming shortened V by 4 bases and J by 1 base, and 15 bases separated the two germline ends. The CDR3 has 16 amino acids. DNA of the CDR3: TGTGCCAGCAGCTCATTTCGCAGGGGACGCACAGATACGCAGTATTTT. Translation gives CASSSFRRGRTDTQYF.

In its sample, this clonotype was seen a few times. The chain combines TRBV5-1 with TRBJ2-7; either TRBD1 or TRBD2 may supply D (5 bases each). Germline values: CDR1 SGHRS, CDR2 YFSETQ. This CDR3 spans 16 amino acids. V was shortened by 4 bases and J by 5 bases, with 22 bases between the two germline ends. The CDR3 loop is CASSHSGTANFDEQYF. In nucleotides, the CDR3 is TGCGCCAGCAGCCACTCCGGGACGGCTAATTTCGACGAGCAGTACTTC.

This clonotype came up a few times. The rearrangement links TRBV2 to TRBJ2-7, with TRBD1 matching over 8 bases. Germline values: CDR1 SNHLY, CDR2 FYNNEI. The CDR3 sequence is 15 residues long. Unmatched junction bases numbered 8, after V lost 4 bases and J lost 3 bases. DNA for the CDR3: TGTGCCAGCAGTGCGGACAGGGAGGCACTCTACGAGCAGTACTTC. Amino acid sequence: CASSADREALYEQYF.

The table lists this clonotype with many counts. V gene TRBV29-1 combines with J gene TRBJ2-1, with 7 positions matching TRBD1. The J segment lost 3 bases and the V segment lost 0 bases, leaving 2 bases of the junction unmatched. CDR3 size: 14 residues. Germline V gives CDR1 SQVTM, CDR2 ANQGSEA. The CDR3: CSVEEGTVYNEQFF. The CDR3 DNA sequence: TGCAGCGTTGAAGAGGGGACAGTCTACAATGAGCAGTTCTTC.